These 13 T cell receptor beta chains were all obtained from the same sample, sequenced in a study of T cell repertoires in cytomegalovirus infection. TCRdb re-called the reads through MiXCR, storing one row per CDR3 protein. The table shows around 630,000 distinct CDR3 sequences, with about 24% occurring only once. Sequencing input: CD8+ T cells from PBMCs. These receptors were collected from a human donor in good health (CMV status not recorded). Some clones in this sample may be carry-over from other donors' samples.

There are many counts of this clonotype. The genes are TRBV12-5 and TRBJ2-3; 7 positions match TRBD1. The V segment lost 6 bases and the J segment 0 bases; nucleotides outside the gene matches: 6. Germline CDR1 is LGHNT and CDR2 is FRNRAP. The CDR3 has 15 amino acids. DNA of the CDR3: TGTGCTAGTGGCAAGGGACAGTCTAGCACAGATACGCAGTATTTT. Its translation is CASGKGQSSTDTQYF. The variable domain in full, with the rest retrieved from reference TRBV12-5 and TRBJ2-3, is DARVTQTPRHKVTEMGQEVTMRCQPILGHNTVFWYRQTMMQGLELLAYFRNRAPLDDSGMPKDRFSAEMPDATLATLKIQPSEPRDSAVYFCASGKGQSSTDTQYFGPGTRLTVL.

This clonotype was counted between two and nine times. The chain carries TRBV29-1 and TRBJ1-2, with 11 bases matching TRBD1. J was trimmed by 7 bases and V by 6 bases; bases with no gene match: 7. Germline V gene sequence: CDR1 SQVTM, CDR2 ANQGSEA. CDR3 length equals 13 residues. This CDR3 is CSVVGQGAVGYTF. CDR3 nucleotides: TGCAGCGTGGTCGGACAGGGGGCTGTTGGCTACACCTTC.

This clonotype was counted at least ten times. This chain uses TRBV7-9 with TRBJ2-2; D remains unclear. Germline values: CDR1 SEHNR, CDR2 FQNEAQ (reference sequence). Trimming cost V 7 bases and J 9 bases, with 15 bases left between them. The CDR3 has 13 residues. The CDR3: CASTKMGFRELFF. Written as DNA, the CDR3 is TGTGCCAGCACCAAGATGGGCTTCCGGGAGCTGTTTTTT.

As regards this clonotype: A much larger clone is a single base away; this may be a read error. The genes are TRBV7-9 and TRBJ2-1; D may be TRBD1 (6 bases). In germline, CDR1 is SEHNR, CDR2 FQNEAQ (reference sequence). V dropped 5 bases and J dropped 5 bases, with 22 bases sitting between them. CDR3 length: 17 amino acids. CDR3 in amino acids: CASSLTTQGHIDNEQFF. CDR3 bases: TGTGCCAGCAGCCTCACAACTCAGGGGCATATCGACAATGAGCAGTTCTTC.

This clonotype was recorded a few times. V and J are TRBV12-3 or TRBV12-4 and TRBJ2-7; D gene ambiguous. Trimming took off 6 bases at V and 5 bases at J, with 8 bases between the two ends. The CDR3 covers 11 residues. CDR3 bases: TGTGCCAGCAGCCGGAGCAACGAGCAGTACTTC. Its translation: CASSRSNEQYF.

The chain has TRBV10-3 and TRBJ2-7; TRBD1 aligns across 7 bases. CDR1 and CDR2 from the germline V gene are ENHRY and SYGVKD. This CDR3 contains 16 residues. V lost 2 bases, J lost 1 base, and 8 bases stayed unmatched. The CDR3 loop is CAISEGRDSRSYEQYV. CDR3 bases: TGTGCCATCAGTGAGGGACGGGACAGTCGATCCTACGAGCAGTACGTC.

This chain joins TRBV20-1 and TRBJ1-5; 12 nucleotides match TRBD1. The CDR3 extends over 15 amino acids. Trimming took 3 bases from V and 6 from J; bases not matched to a gene: 6. CDR1 DFQATT and CDR2 SNEGSKA come from the germline V gene (reference sequence). CDR3 loop: CSARGTGGGGQPQHF. The CDR3 DNA sequence: TGCAGTGCTAGGGGGACAGGGGGCGGGGGTCAGCCCCAGCATTTT.

This clonotype came up a few times. This chain connects TRBV6-6 to TRBJ1-5; TRBD1 agrees at 10 bases. The length of the CDR3 is 17 residues. V trimming: 0 bases; J trimming: 3 bases; junction bases outside the gene matches: 5. Germline CDR1 MNHNY, CDR2 SVGAGI (reference sequence). Written as DNA, the CDR3 is TGTGCCAGCAGTTACTCGCCGGACAGGGGGTCCAATCAGCCCCAGCATTTT. Its protein product is CASSYSPDRGSNQPQHF.

This clonotype was detected once. V is TRBV2 and J is TRBJ1-1; TRBD1 might be the D (6 bases). The germline V and J ends were trimmed by 2 bases and 6 bases, with 22 bases remaining between them. CDR1 and CDR2 (germline): SNHLY, FYNNEI. The CDR3 extends over 17 amino acids. CDR3 amino acids: CASSESYRTQKGAEAFF. The CDR3 DNA reads as TGTGCCAGCAGTGAAAGTTATCGGACGCAGAAGGGGGCTGAAGCTTTCTTT.

V and J are TRBV6-1 and TRBJ2-1; D is perhaps TRBD1 (6 bases). Deletions cut 0 bases from V and 3 bases from J, with 12 bases between. The CDR3 is 16 residues long. CDR1 MNHNS and CDR2 SASEGT come from the germline V gene. The CDR3 DNA follows: TGTGCCAGCAGTGAAGCGTCAGGGGCGGGCTACAATGAGCAGTTCTTC. Amino acid sequence: CASSEASGAGYNEQFF.

The rearrangement joins TRBV28 to TRBJ1-6, with no clear D. V dropped 3 bases and J dropped 6 bases, with 9 bases sitting between them. CDR1 MDHEN and CDR2 SYDVKM come from the germline V gene. CDR3 length: 14 residues. CDR3 region: CASSFWVRNSPLHF. The CDR3 DNA is TGTGCCAGCAGTTTTTGGGTCCGTAATTCACCCCTCCACTTT.

Points on this clonotype: Since a much larger clone is just one base distant, this may be a read error. This chain uses TRBV28 with TRBJ2-5; no definite D call. Per the germline V gene, CDR1 is MDHEN and CDR2 is SYDVKM. CDR3 length equals 13 residues. The CDR3 DNA follows: TGTGTCAGCAGTTTCCCGCGTAAAGAGACCCAGTACTTC. Its protein product is CVSSFPRKETQYF.

V is TRBV19 and J is TRBJ2-1; the match to TRBD2 covers 9 bases. Per germline, CDR1 LNHDA and CDR2 SQIVND (reference sequence). Germline trimming cut 5 bases from V and 3 bases from J; bases unmatched to any gene: 5. CDR3 length equals 15 residues. The CDR3 sequence: CASSLRGGYYNEQFF. CDR3 nucleotides: TGTGCCAGTAGTCTGCGGGGGGGTTACTACAATGAGCAGTTCTTC.